Below, one T cell receptor (beta chain) is given with its context. Study processing details: Amplification of reference gene primers was used by the study to estimate nucleated cell counts. Only in-frame clones appear in the TCRdb table, and some are missing; sequencing was by immunoSEQ multiplex PCR. V, J and clone size reflect that table, while D and trimming were determined from the DNA. This table holds 90,000 to 150,000 clones, roughly 80% found once. This specimen comes from a study of blood T cell repertoires in COVID-19. For the study at large: From T cells, B-cell-depleted T cells, or PBMCs came the material, which was cDNA or gDNA.

CDR3 length equals 14 residues. From germline, CDR1 is SGDLS and CDR2 YYNGEE. Trimming pared 3 bases from V and 8 bases from J, leaving 17 bases between. The TCR sequence derives from a human donor in a cohort sampled during active COVID-19. The chain joins TRBV9 to TRBJ1-2; perhaps TRBD1 as D (5 bases). The sample taken for sequencing was peripheral blood. In DNA form, the CDR3 reads TGTGCCAGCAGCGGGACCAGGGAATGGTTAGGCTACACCTTC. The encoded protein is CASSGTREWLGYTF.